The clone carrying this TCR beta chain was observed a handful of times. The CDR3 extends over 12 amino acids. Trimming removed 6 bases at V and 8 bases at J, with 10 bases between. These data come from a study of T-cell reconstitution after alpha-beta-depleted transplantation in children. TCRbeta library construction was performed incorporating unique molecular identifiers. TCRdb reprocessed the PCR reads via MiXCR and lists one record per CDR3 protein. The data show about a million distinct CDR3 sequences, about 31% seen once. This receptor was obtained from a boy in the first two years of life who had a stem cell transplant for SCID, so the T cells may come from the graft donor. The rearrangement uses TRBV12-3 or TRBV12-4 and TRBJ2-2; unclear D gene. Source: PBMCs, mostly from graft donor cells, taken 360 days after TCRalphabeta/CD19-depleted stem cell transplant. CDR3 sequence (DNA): TGTGCCAGCAGACCAACTCTTGGGGAGCTGTTTTTT. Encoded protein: CASRPTLGELFF.